This T cell receptor beta chain was retrieved from a study of OX40 agonist ivuxolimab in advanced cancers. Study-wide results and limits: Specificity for antigen went undetermined in the expanded peripheral T cells.

From germline, CDR1 is MNHEY and CDR2 SVGAGI. The CDR3 contains 12 residues. V lost 8 bases to trimming and J lost 9 bases, with 16 bases between them. Generated by immunoSEQ multiplex PCR, the TCRdb table keeps only in-frame clones and is missing some. The sample includes about 83,000 clones, approximately 91% of them seen just once. Concerning this clone itself: Its antigen is currently unknown.

The chain combines TRBV6-5 with TRBJ2-5; D is possibly TRBD2 (6 bases). Sequenced material: CD4+ or CD8+ T cells sorted from blood, taken in a trial of the OX40 agonist ivuxolimab. This TCR derives from an adult with an advanced solid tumor such as melanoma, head and neck, liver or kidney cancer. This CDR3 reads CASLARGGAQYF. As DNA, the CDR3 is TGTGCCAGCCTAGCTCGAGGAGGGGCCCAGTACTTC.